This T cell receptor beta chain was sequenced in a study of cytotoxic CD8 clonotypes in ibrutinib-treated CLL (dated by TCRdb to 2020 to 2023). Background on the whole study: The cohort was composed of around twelve relapsed/refractory and about 15 treatment-naive patients; IGHV unmutated status was identified in around 17 patients. Cryopreserved peripheral blood mononuclear cells were collected before treatment, at response, and at either disease progression or sustained remission. On average, each sample yielded 250,000 to 300,000 productive templates and 85,000 to 95,000 productive rearrangements. The response samples were drawn at a median of approximately 11 months into treatment, with a range of roughly 6 to 36 months. Of the 86 people in the trial, approximately 26 had longitudinal samples available. All remission and progressive disease samples were collected while patients were still receiving ibrutinib. Responses were partial in around 25 patients and complete in 2; after median around 68 months follow-up, some 15 stayed in remission and around 12 progressed. The investigation overall reported the following: Public clonotypes were rare and either shrank or stayed stable during treatment, and the rise in clonality at ibrutinib response reflected expansion of private clonotypes. Lymph node repertoires were not examined, and the timing of sampling was not matched between patients in sustained remission and those whose disease progressed. At baseline, clonality was higher than in age-matched healthy donors and showed a strong correlation with circulating CD8+ T-cell counts. An increase in clonality was observed at ibrutinib response, with clonality remaining stable during sustained remission and falling back toward baseline at progression.

This sample's time point label indicates: approximately 25 months on ibrutinib. For TCR beta library preparation, approximately 2 micrograms of genomic DNA were extracted from the cryopreserved PBMCs. Longitudinal blood samples from CLL patients on ibrutinib monotherapy were analyzed using high-throughput TCR beta sequencing. Patients were enrolled in a phase 2 open-label single-center ibrutinib monotherapy trial. On this clone: What this receptor recognizes is not known. Per-nucleotide qualities are absent, and no much larger clonotype sits a single base away.

From the cysteine up to the phenylalanine, the CDR3 has a length of 18 residues. Only the CDR3 DNA stays, 54 bases, in frame from base 1. The trim is 2 bases for V and 3 bases for J, with a gap of 23 bases between the germline ends. CDR1 and CDR2 are drawn from the germline V gene: SGHTA, FQGNSA. The goal of deep resolution MiSeq sequencing was a depth between 1 in 1 million and 1 in 200,000 T cells, and coverage averaged 10x per clonotype. The immunoSEQ hsTCRB Kit was used to generate the TCR beta libraries. On the authors' methods: Data were analyzed with ImmunoSEQ Data Assistant and ImmunoSEQ Analyzer, with V, D and J genes assigned per IMGT definitions. Clonality, which ranges from 0 to 1, was calculated by subtracting the normalized Shannon entropy of productive rearrangement frequencies from one. Only overrepresented clonotypes making up at least 0.05% of each patient's repertoire were included in the public clonotype analysis. Some 12 age-matched healthy donor repertoires from immuneACCESS served as clonality controls. TCRdb retrieved this table from immuneACCESS and kept in-frame rearrangements only. Not all clones are present; in checked studies, unresolved V genes account for under half, and no reason is known for the remainder. V, J and clone size reflect that table, while D and trimming were determined from the DNA. Present in this sample are approximately 100,000 clones, about 53% of which were seen just once. The ten biggest clones cover roughly 35% of the sample.

The chain couples TRBV7-2 to TRBJ2-7, with TRBD2 as a weak D call on 7 bases. This sample comprised PBMCs, obtained after 24 months of ibrutinib treatment. The sequence was obtained from a human donor with chronic lymphocytic leukemia. The DNA sequence is TGTGCCAGCAGCTTATCTGCTGGACCGCTCGGGGGGCGCTACGAGCAGTACTTC. It translates as CASSLSAGPLGGRYEQYF. When the CDR3 is completed using the reference TRBV7-2 and TRBJ2-7 genes on either side, the full variable domain is GAGVSQSPSNKVTEKGKDVELRCDPISGHTALYWYRQSLGQGLEFLIYFQGNSAPDKSGLPSDRFSAERTGGSVSTLTIQRTQQEDSAVYLCASSLSAGPLGGRYEQYFGPGTRLTVT.